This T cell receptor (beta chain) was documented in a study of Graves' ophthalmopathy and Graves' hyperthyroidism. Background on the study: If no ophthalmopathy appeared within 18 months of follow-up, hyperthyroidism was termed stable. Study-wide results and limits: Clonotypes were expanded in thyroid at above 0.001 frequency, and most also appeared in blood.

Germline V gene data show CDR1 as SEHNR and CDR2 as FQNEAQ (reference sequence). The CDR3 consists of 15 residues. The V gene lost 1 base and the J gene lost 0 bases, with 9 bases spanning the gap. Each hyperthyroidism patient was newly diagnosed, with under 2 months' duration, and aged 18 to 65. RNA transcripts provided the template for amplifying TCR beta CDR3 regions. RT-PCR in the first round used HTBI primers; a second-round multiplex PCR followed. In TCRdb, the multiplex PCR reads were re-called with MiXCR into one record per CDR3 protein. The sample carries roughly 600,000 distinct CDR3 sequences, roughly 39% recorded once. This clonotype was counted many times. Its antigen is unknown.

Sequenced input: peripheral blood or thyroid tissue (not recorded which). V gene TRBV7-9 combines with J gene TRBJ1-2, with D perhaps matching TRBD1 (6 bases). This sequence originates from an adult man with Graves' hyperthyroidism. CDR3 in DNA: TGTGCCAGCAGCTTAGGGCAGGGGACTAACTATGGCTACACCTTC. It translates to CASSLGQGTNYGYTF.